These T cell receptor beta chains were read from a single sample in a study of blood T cells in healthy people across ages. TCRdb recomputed calls from the 5' RACE reads with MiXCR, one row per CDR3 protein. Among some 920,000 distinct CDR3 sequences listed, 51% were seen once. Sample: blood. These receptors came from a woman aged 60-75 years in good health. Each CDR3 is given with its conserved first and last residue. D genes are given only for firm matches. Expanded clones are given a class, and other clones once, few, many or no size at all.

clone_size j_call d_call v_call cdr3_nt cdr3_aa
. TRBJ2-3 TRBD2 TRBV7-2 TGTGCCAGCAGCCCAGGGGGACTAGCGGGAGGTGGCACAGATACGCAGTATTTT CASSPGGLAGGGTDTQYF
many TRBJ2-6 . TRBV27 TGTGCCAGCAGTCTCTACCGCTCTGGGGCCAACGTCCTGACTTTC CASSLYRSGANVLTF
. TRBJ2-2 . TRBV3-1 TGTGCCAGCAGCCGACCAGGGACGAACACCGGGGAGCTGTTTTTT CASSRPGTNTGELFF
few TRBJ2-3 . TRBV4-2 TGTGCCAGCAGCCAAGATTCGCCTAAGCCCACAGATACGCAGTATTTT CASSQDSPKPTDTQYF
few TRBJ2-3 . TRBV20-1 TGCAGTGCTAGAGATCCCCGGGTCACAGATACGCAGTATTTT CSARDPRVTDTQYF
. TRBJ2-6 . TRBV5-5 TGTGCCAGCAGCTTGGTCACCCCCATTGTGGGTGGGGCCAACGTCCTGACTTTC CASSLVTPIVGGANVLTF
. TRBJ2-7 . TRBV6-6 TGTGCCAGCAGTTACAGCGGGCCGGTCTTCGTTGAGCAGTACTTC CASSYSGPVFVEQYF
few TRBJ2-3 TRBD2 TRBV20-1 TGCAGTGCCCATAGCGGGAGGGGGAGCACAGATACGCAGTATTTT CSAHSGRGSTDTQYF
. TRBJ1-5 TRBD1 TRBV7-8 TGTGCCAGCAGCCCAGGACAGGGGGCCACCTATCAGCCCCAGCATTTT CASSPGQGATYQPQHF
. TRBJ2-7 . TRBV30 TGTGCCTGGAGTCCCGACTACGAGCAGTACTTC CAWSPDYEQYF
once TRBJ1-5 . TRBV7-9 TGTGCCAGCAGCTTAAGTGTGGCAGCTAATCAGCCCCAGCATTTT CASSLSVAANQPQHF
. TRBJ1-2 . TRBV6-5 TGTGCCAGCAGTTACCGGACCGGAGGCTATGGCTACACCTTC CASSYRTGGYGYTF
few TRBJ1-2 TRBD1 TRBV4-1 TGCGCCAGCAGCCAAGATCAGTGGACAGGGTATGGCTACACCTTC CASSQDQWTGYGYTF
. TRBJ1-6 . TRBV12-3/TRBV12-4 TGTGCCAGCAGTCTTGAGCCTGGTTCACCCCTCCACTTT CASSLEPGSPLHF
. TRBJ2-7 . TRBV20-1 TGCAGTGCTAGGAGCGTTCAAGTGGGCAACGAGCAGTACTTC CSARSVQVGNEQYF
. TRBJ2-1 TRBD2 TRBV7-3 TGTGCCAGCAGCTTAAGAGGAGCGGGGAGCTCCTACAATGAGCAGTTCTTC CASSLRGAGSSYNEQFF
. TRBJ2-5 TRBD2 TRBV27 TGTGCCAGCTCCCCTTGGACTAGCGGAAAAGAGACCCAGTACTTC CASSPWTSGKETQYF
once TRBJ2-1 TRBD2 TRBV9 TGTGCCAGCAGCGGGACTAGCGGGGTAGACAATGAGCAGTTCTTC CASSGTSGVDNEQFF
. TRBJ2-1 TRBD2 TRBV29-1 TGCGGCGTTGAACGCGGGAGCTCCTACAATGAGCAGTTCTTC CGVERGSSYNEQFF
. TRBJ2-7 TRBD1 TRBV20-1 TGCAGTGCTAGACCCGTAGACAGGGACTCCTACGAGCAGTACTTC CSARPVDRDSYEQYF
. TRBJ1-2 TRBD1 TRBV7-2 TGTGCCAGCGGCCTAGCGGGACAGCCTTTAATGGGCTACACCTTC CASGLAGQPLMGYTF
. TRBJ2-5 TRBD2 TRBV20-1 TGCAGATGTAGAAGCTGCTGTGCTAGAACGGGACTAGCGGAGCAAGAGACCCAGTACTTC CRCRSCCARTGLAEQETQYF
few TRBJ2-6 . TRBV6-2/TRBV6-3 TGTGCCAGCACCCTCGCAGGCTCTGGGGCCAACGTCCTGACTTTC CASTLAGSGANVLTF
few TRBJ2-1 TRBD2 TRBV7-2 TGTGCCAGCAGCTCCCTAGCGGGATTGGGCAATGAGCAGTTCTTC CASSSLAGLGNEQFF
. TRBJ2-3 TRBD2 TRBV20-1 TGCAGTGCTGGGACTAGCGGGGTACTAAATACGCAGTATTTT CSAGTSGVLNTQYF
. TRBJ2-3 . TRBV20-1 TGCAGTGCTAGTTGGCCAGGGCGGACAGATACGCAGTATTTT CSASWPGRTDTQYF
few TRBJ1-5 TRBD1 TRBV12-3/TRBV12-4 TGTGCCAGCAGCCTGGACAGGCCGGGTCAGCCCCAGCATTTT CASSLDRPGQPQHF
. TRBJ2-1 . TRBV18 TGTGCCAGCTCACCACCTGGGAGGGGGCGCAAGGACAATGAGCAGTTCTTC CASSPPGRGRKDNEQFF
. TRBJ2-5 TRBD1 TRBV6-2/TRBV6-3 TGTGCCAGCAGTCCCTCTCCGGACAGGGTAGAGACCCAGTACTTC CASSPSPDRVETQYF
. TRBJ2-1 . TRBV6-6 TGTGCCAGCAGTTACTCAGGGATAAAGTCCTACAATGAGCAGTTCTTC CASSYSGIKSYNEQFF
. TRBJ2-7 TRBD2 TRBV7-9 TGTGCCAGCAGCTGGCTCCTAGCGGGAGGCGGCGGCGAGCAGTACTTC CASSWLLAGGGGEQYF
few TRBJ2-1 TRBD1 TRBV5-1 TGCGCCAGCAGTCGGGACAGGGGGCTGGCCTACAATGAGCAGTTCTTC CASSRDRGLAYNEQFF
. TRBJ2-6 . TRBV4-3 TGCGCCAGCAGCCAAGGGGGCTACTCCAACTCTGGGGCCAACGTCCTGACTTTC CASSQGGYSNSGANVLTF
. TRBJ2-7 TRBD2 TRBV20-1 TGCAGTGCTAGAGAAAGCGGGAGGGGAGGGGAGCAGTACTTC CSARESGRGGEQYF
. TRBJ1-6 . TRBV9 TGTGCCAGCAGCGTAGGGACCGCGTTCGATAATTCACCCCTCCACTTT CASSVGTAFDNSPLHF
. TRBJ2-6 . TRBV6-5 TGTGCCAGCAGTTACCGGACTGCGGCCAACGTCCTGACTTTC CASSYRTAANVLTF
many TRBJ2-5 TRBD2 TRBV6-5 TGTGCCAGCAGTTCTCTAGCGGGCCAAGAGACCCAGTACTTC CASSSLAGQETQYF
many TRBJ1-6 . TRBV11-2 TGTGCCAGCAGCTTAGCTTACCAGGGAGGTAATTCACCCCTCCACTTT CASSLAYQGGNSPLHF
. TRBJ2-7 . TRBV7-2 TGTGCCAGCAGCCGAACCCCGGTGGGAGACCCCACTCCCGACTACGAGCAGTACTTC CASSRTPVGDPTPDYEQYF
. TRBJ1-4 TRBD1 TRBV5-8 TGTGCCAGCAGCTTTGGGACAGGGATATTAGAAAAACTGTTTTTT CASSFGTGILEKLFF
. TRBJ1-1 TRBD1 TRBV7-2 TGTGCCAGCAGCTTTACGACGGGACAGGGTACGGCTTTCTTT CASSFTTGQGTAFF
. TRBJ2-1 . TRBV7-8 TGTGCCAGCAGCTCCCGCGGCGGGATAGGGGCGGAACTGTTCTTC CASSSRGGIGAELFF